Here is one T cell receptor beta chain with its context. The data originate from a study of T cell responses to AZD1222 COVID-19 vaccine. Sequencing was performed with immunoSEQ multiplex PCR; in TCRdb, only in-frame clones are kept and a portion is missing. The sample lists 80,000 to 100,000 clones, about 92% seen once, with 9.5% to 15% in the top ten. The sequencing used peripheral blood, collected on day 0 of AZD1222 vaccination. The clonotype comes from an adult in good health.

This CDR3 is CKTGSPLNTEAFF. CDR3 sequence (DNA): TGTAAGACAGGCTCTCCACTTAACACTGAAGCTTTCTTT. This sequence joins TRBV6-5 and TRBJ1-1, with a weak D call TRBD1 (6 bases). Germline CDR1 and CDR2: MNHEY and SVGAGI. The CDR3 length is 13 residues.